This TCR beta chain was identified during a study of response to subunit inactivated influenza vaccine. General observations from the study: Every seasonal influenza vaccination brings in few new T cells, the authors suggested.

The CDR3 loop spans 15 amino acids. V gave up 0 bases and J gave up 4 bases, with 10 bases separating them. The V gene's germline CDR1 is MGHRA and CDR2 YSYEKL. This clonotype was counted only a few times. Its antigen remains unidentified. Each CDR3 protein gets one entry after TCRdb re-called the RT-PCR reads with MiXCR. Of under 950,000 distinct CDR3 sequences detected, 21% appear once; the ten largest clones hold around 9.6%. The clonotype comes from a man aged 45-65 years who received an inactivated influenza vaccine. The rearrangement uses TRBV4-1 and TRBJ2-1; D possibly matches TRBD1 or TRBD2 (5 bases each). Sample: PBMCs from blood, taken 5 days after vaccination. This CDR3 is CASSQDGTEYNEQFF. The CDR3 DNA follows: TGCGCCAGCAGCCAAGATGGGACGGAATACAATGAGCAGTTCTTC.